This T cell receptor beta chain comes out of a study of memory CD4+ T cells and cytomegalovirus serostatus. The sort gate was single viable CD3+CD4+CD8-CD45RO+ cells for memory CD4+ T cells. Method: immunoSEQ multiplex PCR; TCRdb's copy keeps in-frame clones and lacks some. This table holds tens of thousands of clones, over 65% found once. Sequences were obtained from memory CD4+ T cells from blood. The TCR sequence derives from an adult in good health and CMV-seropositive.

Here the CDR3 reads CASSAAGRPFFQPQHF. CDR3 in DNA: TGTGCCAGCAGCGCCGCGGGACGGCCTTTTTTTCAGCCCCAGCATTTT. This sequence joins TRBV6-6 and TRBJ1-5, with D possibly TRBD1 on 5 matching bases. The CDR3 spans 16 residues. Germline CDR1 reads MNHNY; CDR2 reads SVGAGI (reference sequence). Trimming left V 6 bases short and J 6 bases short, with 21 bases between.